A selection of T cell receptor beta chains follows, all from one sample in a study of cytomegalovirus exposure and HLA in healthy donors. Some clones are missing from TCRdb's copy, which holds only in-frame ones; the method was immunoSEQ multiplex PCR. This sample has about 190,000 clones, with 75% to 90% found just once. Sequencing was carried out using PBMCs. The receptors derive from a woman aged 45 to 65 in good health and CMV-seropositive. The CDR3 runs from the conserved cysteine through the conserved F or W.

>TRBV2
CASHRDSGANVLTF
>TRBV7-9
CASSLEGGYGYTF
>TRBV5-1
CASSLDRAEKLFF
>TRBV6-5
CASSYSRPSPNYGYTF
>TRBV4-2
CASSTRTDRGYTF
>TRBV6-1
CASSHGQSSYNEQFF
>TRBV6-5
CASKLGNTGELFF
>TRBV5-1
CASRSTGSGTEAFF
>TRBV27
CASWDSQETQYF
>TRBV9
CASSGGGSSYNSPLHF
>TRBV18
CASSPGRLAGNEQFF
>TRBV29-1
CSVERALSETQYF
>TRBV15
CATSREPQGDYGYTF
>TRBV11-2
CASSTPGQGFGNTIYF
>TRBV11-3
CASSLDRENEQFF
>TRBV5-5
CASSPTGEDTQYF
>TRBV4-1
CASSRATGAIYGYTF
>TRBV6-4
CASSGQGTGELFF
>TRBV10-3
CAIRRPTQTDTQYF
>TRBV4-1
CASSQEGSTVGMWEAFF
>TRBV6-6
CASSPDRGDTEAFF
>TRBV7-2
CASSLAPRAGNTIYF
>TRBV29-1
CSVELDGRLLGEQYF
>TRBV6-1
CATSVRYNDSPLHF
>TRBV4-1
CASSQVSNGELFF
>TRBV6-5
CASFRGKANTEAFF
>TRBV7-3
CASSLEHMNTEAFF
>TRBV6-4
CASSDPKLRQGIFSNQPQHF
>TRBV19
CASTQPGLAGIQYF
>TRBV4-1
CASSPRGGVNNEQFF
>TRBV2
CASRVRTGSWGSPLHF
>TRBV7-3
CAGSLGLAGGTDTQYF
>TRBV18
CASSGGGGMNLSNQPQHF
>TRBV7-9
CSSSPQSGGSETQYF
>TRBV5-4
CASSQGQGELGEKLFF
>TRBV6-1
CASSEASGRNTEAFF
>TRBV7-9
CASSQETDRYEQYF
>TRBV4-1
CASSQDPGQESNQPQHF
>TRBV10-1
CASIRDRAQEQYF
>TRBV5-6
CASSLGQVQPLIYGYTF
>TRBV5-1
CASSWGTGSNEQYF
>TRBV7-8
CASSLMLVGRVDYEQYF
>TRBV7-9
CASSLVTAGNTIYF
>TRBV28
CAIERREAYEQYF
>TRBV19
CASRPGNTDTQYF
>TRBV29-1
CSVSGQMNTEAFF
>TRBV7-2
CASTINQGQEETQYF
>TRBV2
CASSESPSGGPQETQYF
>TRBV7-9
CASSLEGGIGEKLFF
>TRBV10-1
CASSERAGGAGELFF
>TRBV7-6
CASSLDPQRVPDEQFF
>TRBV9
CASSNGLAGTDTQYF
>TRBV30
CAWRDRVYSYEQYF
>TRBV29-1
CSVPGTRGKNNEQFF